The 18 T cell receptor beta chains in this list originate from one sample, sequenced in a study of CD8+ T cells in alopecia areata. cDNA serving as the sequencing template came from extracted, reverse transcribed RNA. This table comes from immunoSEQ multiplex PCR, and its TCRdb copy is limited to in-frame clones, with some not included. The data contain about 200,000 clones, about 61% of them singletons. The specimen was CD8+ T cells sorted from blood. The receptors derive from a human donor in good health.

CDR3: CASIPGQGPSPLHF. The CDR3 nucleotides are TGTGCCAGCATCCCGGGACAGGGTCCTTCACCCCTCCACTTT. J is TRBJ1-6 and V is TRBV7-2; 9 bases fit TRBD1. This CDR3 comprises 14 residues. Germline lookup yields CDR1 SGHTA and CDR2 FQGNSA. The J segment lost 9 bases and the V segment lost 7 bases, leaving 7 bases of the junction unmatched.

This sequence joins TRBV5-4 and TRBJ1-6, with 9 positions matching TRBD1. CDR1 is SGHNT and CDR2 is YYREEE in the germline V gene (reference sequence). The junction had 4 bases not matched to a gene; V was cut back by 5 bases and J by 10 bases. The CDR3 extends over 13 amino acids. Here the CDR3 reads CASRQGAKSPLHF. The CDR3 bases are TGTGCCAGCAGACAGGGGGCAAAGTCACCCCTCCACTTT.

CDR3 bases: TGTGCCAGTAGTGGAGGTTTAGGGACTGAAGCTTTCTTT. Residues: CASSGGLGTEAFF. J is TRBJ1-1 and V is TRBV19, with D hard to call. The CDR3 has 13 residues. CDR1 LNHDA and CDR2 SQIVND come from the germline V gene (reference sequence). The V gene lost 5 bases and the J gene lost 5 bases, with 12 bases spanning the gap.

This clone was seen a few times. The chain employs TRBV5-4 and TRBJ1-1; no reliable D call. The germline V and J ends were trimmed by 5 bases and 0 bases, with 11 bases remaining between them. Germline V gives CDR1 SGHNT, CDR2 YYREEE (reference sequence). This CDR3 is 14 amino acids long. CDR3 in amino acids: CASSYSVVNTEAFF. The CDR3 region has the DNA TGTGCCAGCAGTTACTCCGTGGTGAACACTGAAGCTTTCTTT.

This chain joins TRBV2 and TRBJ2-7; 8 positions agree with TRBD1. The germline CDR1 and CDR2 sequences are SNHLY and FYNNEI. CDR3 length equals 16 residues. Losses at the gene ends were 5 bases for V and 6 bases for J; bases not matched to a gene: 15. The CDR3 spells CASSPFRDRSIGEQYF. In nucleotides, the CDR3 is TGTGCCAGCAGTCCCTTCCGGGACAGGTCGATTGGCGAGCAGTACTTC.

In the case of this clone: The same CDR3 arises from other DNA sequences in this sample as well. J is TRBJ1-1 and V is TRBV9; D might be TRBD1 (5 bases). Between the trimmed V and J ends, which lost 1 base and 2 bases, there was a span of 9 bases. The CDR3 has 14 amino acids. CDR1 SGDLS and CDR2 YYNGEE come from the germline V gene. The CDR3 sequence: CASSVTGGNTEAFF. The CDR3 DNA sequence: TGTGCCAGCAGCGTAACAGGTGGAAACACTGAAGCTTTCTTT.

The rearrangement joins TRBV2 to TRBJ1-2, with D perhaps matching TRBD1 (5 bases). Trimming stripped 7 bases from V and 5 bases from J, with 11 bases between. Germline CDR1 reads SNHLY; CDR2 reads FYNNEI. This CDR3 is 12 amino acids long. CDR3 nucleotides: TGTGCCAGCACGGGTGGGGCTTATGGCTACACCTTC. Protein sequence: CASTGGAYGYTF. The complete variable domain, with remaining parts taken from reference TRBV2 and TRBJ1-2, reads EPEVTQTPSHQVTQMGQEVILRCVPISNHLYFYWYRQILGQKVEFLVSFYNNEISEKSEIFDDQFSVERPDGSNFTLKIRSTKLEDSAMYFCASTGGAYGYTFGSGTRLTVV.

This chain joins TRBV4-2 and TRBJ2-5; D ambiguous. Per the germline V gene, CDR1 is LGHNA and CDR2 is YNFKEQ. This CDR3 spans 13 amino acids. V was pared by 1 base and J by 2 bases, with 5 bases between. This CDR3 is CASSQATQETQYF. CDR3 bases: TGTGCCAGCAGCCAAGCGACGCAAGAGACCCAGTACTTC.

This clone was recorded a few times. The chain has TRBV5-1 and TRBJ1-1, with a possible D match to TRBD1 (6 bases). The CDR3 is 15 residues long. Trimming left V 1 base short and J 0 bases short, with 10 bases between. The germline V gene has CDR1 SGHRS and CDR2 YFSETQ. The CDR3 DNA reads as TGCGCCAGCAGCTTGTACCAGGGGTTGAACACTGAAGCTTTCTTT. Translated, it gives CASSLYQGLNTEAFF.

Only one count was recorded for this clone. V and J are TRBV4-1 and TRBJ2-3, with D uncertain. CDR3 size: 14 residues. V was shortened by 1 base and J by 4 bases, with 9 bases between the two germline ends. Germline CDR1 and CDR2: MGHRA and YSYEKL. CDR3 DNA sequence: TGCGCCAGCAGCCAAGGCTTCGGGCCAGATACGCAGTATTTT. This encodes CASSQGFGPDTQYF.

This clone was counted a few times. The rearrangement links TRBV20-1 to TRBJ1-5; D gene unclear. The CDR3 contains 10 residues. The germline CDR1 and CDR2 sequences are DFQATT and SNEGSKA (reference sequence). V was pared by 4 bases and J by 6 bases, with 4 bases between. CDR3 sequence: CSAKVQPQHF. CDR3 nucleotides: TGCAGTGCTAAGGTTCAGCCCCAGCATTTT.

The V gene is TRBV1, the J gene TRBJ2-1; the table gives TRBD2 as D, unverified against the DNA. TRBV1 is an annotated pseudogene. The CDR3 is made up of 16 amino acids. The CDR3 DNA reads TGCACCAGCAGCCAAGATCTGGGGGGGCCCTACAATGAGCAGTTCTTC. Translating it yields CTSSQDLGGPYNEQFF.

The chain joins TRBV5-6 to TRBJ2-1, with 8 bases identical to TRBD1. The CDR3 is 14 residues long. The ends lost 4 bases at V and 5 bases at J; junction bases unmatched: 5. In germline, CDR1 is SGHDT, CDR2 YYEEEE. The CDR3 DNA reads TGTGCCAGCAGCCGGACAGGGACGAACAATGAGCAGTTCTTC. Its translation is CASSRTGTNNEQFF.

The rearrangement links TRBV7-9 to TRBJ1-2; a weak D match, TRBD1 (5 bases). Germline CDR1 is SEHNR and CDR2 is FQNEAQ (reference sequence). Trimming stripped 5 bases from V and 6 bases from J, with 22 bases between. CDR3 size: 16 residues. CDR3 protein: CASSRTRGSVVDGYTF. DNA for the CDR3: TGTGCCAGCAGCCGAACAAGGGGTTCGGTAGTGGATGGCTACACCTTC.

The chain has TRBV23-1 and TRBJ2-4, with 8 bases fitting TRBD1. TRBV23-1 is sorted into the ORF group, with uncertain function. The V and J ends lost 0 bases and 0 bases, in that order; junction bases with no gene match: 7. The CDR3 consists of 18 residues. CDR3 nucleotides: TGCGCCAGCAGTCAATCGTACCAGGGGGCGACAGCCAAAAACATTCAGTACTTC. Its translation: CASSQSYQGATAKNIQYF.

The chain has TRBV30 and TRBJ2-7; TRBD1 matches 8 bases. The V gene's germline CDR1 is GTSNPN and CDR2 SVGIG (reference sequence). V trimming: 4 bases; J trimming: 5 bases; junction bases outside the gene matches: 1. The CDR3 length is 11 residues. The CDR3 is CAWTGGHEQYF. The CDR3 nucleotides are TGTGCCTGGACAGGGGGCCACGAGCAGTACTTC. Filled out from reference TRBV30 and TRBJ2-7, the complete variable domain reads SQTIHQWPATLVQPVGSPLSLECTVEGTSNPNLYWYRQAAGRGLQLLFYSVGIGQISSEVPQNLSASRPQDRQFILSSKKLLLSDSGFYLCAWTGGHEQYFGPGTRLTVT.

The CDR3 here is CSVLMGQGYEQYF. The CDR3 DNA reads TGCAGCGTCCTTATGGGACAGGGGTACGAGCAGTACTTC. The rearrangement uses TRBV29-1 and TRBJ2-7, with TRBD1 identical over 10 bases. The CDR3 has 13 amino acids. Germline V gives CDR1 SQVTM, CDR2 ANQGSEA. J lost 4 bases, V lost 6 bases, and 6 bases had no gene match.

CDR3 sequence reads: CASSLVSGYDEKLFF. DNA of the CDR3: TGTGCCAGCAGCTTAGTGTCCGGGTATGATGAAAAACTGTTTTTT. The chain uses TRBV7-9 and TRBJ1-4; D is unresolved. The CDR3 length is 15 residues. Germline-derived CDR1 and CDR2 are SEHNR and FQNEAQ (reference sequence). V lost 1 base and J 6 bases, leaving 12 bases between the germline ends. Complete variable domain (other parts from reference TRBV7-9 and TRBJ1-4): DTGVSQNPRHKITKRGQNVTFRCDPISEHNRLYWYRQTLGQGPEFLTYFQNEAQLEKSRLLSDRFSAERPKGSFSTLEIQRTEQGDSAMYLCASSLVSGYDEKLFFGSGTQLSVL.